The 7 T cell receptor beta chains below all came from one sample that was sequenced in a study of T cells after yellow fever vaccination. TCRdb re-analysed the 5' RACE reads in MiXCR, keeping a single row per CDR3 protein. This table holds more than 300,000 distinct CDR3 sequences, about 10% found once. Sequencing was performed on CD4+ T cells sorted from PBMCs, taken 45 days after the yellow fever booster vaccination. The source of these receptors is a man aged 18 to 30 who received the YFV17D yellow fever vaccine.

This chain connects TRBV6-1 to TRBJ2-7; no clear D. V was pared by 2 bases and J by 3 bases, with 5 bases between. The CDR3 has 12 amino acids. Germline V gene lookup returns CDR1 MNHNS and CDR2 SASEGT. The CDR3 reads CASSELRYEQYV. The DNA of the CDR3 is TGTGCCAGCAGTGAACTCCGCTACGAGCAGTACGTC.

The chain uses TRBV11-3 and TRBJ2-1; tentatively, D is TRBD2 (6 bases). Trimming shortened V by 1 base and J by 2 bases, and 12 bases separated the two germline ends. The CDR3 is 16 amino acids. Germline assignment: CDR1 SGHNT and CDR2 YENEEA. Here the CDR3 reads CASSLGDWRAYNEQFF. DNA for the CDR3: TGTGCCAGCAGCTTAGGGGACTGGAGGGCCTACAATGAGCAGTTCTTC.

The J gene is TRBJ2-1, the V gene TRBV25-1; no firm D call. Germline V gene lookup returns CDR1 MGHDK and CDR2 SYGVNS. The CDR3 contains 15 residues. The V end lost 1 base, the J end lost 0 bases, and 7 bases lay between the germline ends. The CDR3 is CASSESESSYNEQFF. CDR3 DNA sequence: TGTGCCAGCAGTGAATCAGAGAGCTCCTACAATGAGCAGTTCTTC.

The V call is TRBV7-3, the J call TRBJ2-5; no reliable D call. This CDR3 comprises 13 residues. Between the trimmed V and J ends, which lost 4 bases and 1 base, there was a span of 7 bases. In germline, CDR1 is SGHTA, CDR2 FQGTGA. CDR3 sequence reads: CASSWTVQETQYF. CDR3 bases: TGTGCCAGCAGCTGGACGGTCCAAGAGACCCAGTACTTC.

The genes are TRBV4-2 and TRBJ1-2; 9 bases line up with TRBD1. With V trimmed by 3 bases and J by 5 bases, 4 bases remained unmatched. In germline, CDR1 is LGHNA, CDR2 YNFKEQ. The CDR3 length is 14 residues. The CDR3 sequence: CASSQAGQGYGYTF. For the CDR3, the DNA is TGTGCCAGCAGCCAGGCGGGACAGGGATATGGCTACACCTTC.

The chain recombines TRBV20-1 with TRBJ2-3; 8 nucleotides agree with TRBD2. This CDR3 comprises 15 residues. The germline gives CDR1 DFQATT, CDR2 SNEGSKA (reference sequence). With V trimmed by 0 bases and J by 6 bases, 8 bases remained unmatched. The DNA for the CDR3 is TGCAGTGCTAGAGATCCCCGGGGGGGCGGGGATACGCAGTATTTT. Its translation: CSARDPRGGGDTQYF.

This clonotype turned up a few times. The J gene is TRBJ1-3, the V gene TRBV11-2; D unresolved. The germline V gene has CDR1 SGHAT and CDR2 FQNNGV. The CDR3 consists of 14 residues. V was trimmed by 3 bases and J by 0 bases, leaving 6 bases between them. CDR3 sequence (DNA): TGTGCCAGCAGCTTCTCATTCTCTGGAAACACCATATATTTT. Its translation: CASSFSFSGNTIYF.